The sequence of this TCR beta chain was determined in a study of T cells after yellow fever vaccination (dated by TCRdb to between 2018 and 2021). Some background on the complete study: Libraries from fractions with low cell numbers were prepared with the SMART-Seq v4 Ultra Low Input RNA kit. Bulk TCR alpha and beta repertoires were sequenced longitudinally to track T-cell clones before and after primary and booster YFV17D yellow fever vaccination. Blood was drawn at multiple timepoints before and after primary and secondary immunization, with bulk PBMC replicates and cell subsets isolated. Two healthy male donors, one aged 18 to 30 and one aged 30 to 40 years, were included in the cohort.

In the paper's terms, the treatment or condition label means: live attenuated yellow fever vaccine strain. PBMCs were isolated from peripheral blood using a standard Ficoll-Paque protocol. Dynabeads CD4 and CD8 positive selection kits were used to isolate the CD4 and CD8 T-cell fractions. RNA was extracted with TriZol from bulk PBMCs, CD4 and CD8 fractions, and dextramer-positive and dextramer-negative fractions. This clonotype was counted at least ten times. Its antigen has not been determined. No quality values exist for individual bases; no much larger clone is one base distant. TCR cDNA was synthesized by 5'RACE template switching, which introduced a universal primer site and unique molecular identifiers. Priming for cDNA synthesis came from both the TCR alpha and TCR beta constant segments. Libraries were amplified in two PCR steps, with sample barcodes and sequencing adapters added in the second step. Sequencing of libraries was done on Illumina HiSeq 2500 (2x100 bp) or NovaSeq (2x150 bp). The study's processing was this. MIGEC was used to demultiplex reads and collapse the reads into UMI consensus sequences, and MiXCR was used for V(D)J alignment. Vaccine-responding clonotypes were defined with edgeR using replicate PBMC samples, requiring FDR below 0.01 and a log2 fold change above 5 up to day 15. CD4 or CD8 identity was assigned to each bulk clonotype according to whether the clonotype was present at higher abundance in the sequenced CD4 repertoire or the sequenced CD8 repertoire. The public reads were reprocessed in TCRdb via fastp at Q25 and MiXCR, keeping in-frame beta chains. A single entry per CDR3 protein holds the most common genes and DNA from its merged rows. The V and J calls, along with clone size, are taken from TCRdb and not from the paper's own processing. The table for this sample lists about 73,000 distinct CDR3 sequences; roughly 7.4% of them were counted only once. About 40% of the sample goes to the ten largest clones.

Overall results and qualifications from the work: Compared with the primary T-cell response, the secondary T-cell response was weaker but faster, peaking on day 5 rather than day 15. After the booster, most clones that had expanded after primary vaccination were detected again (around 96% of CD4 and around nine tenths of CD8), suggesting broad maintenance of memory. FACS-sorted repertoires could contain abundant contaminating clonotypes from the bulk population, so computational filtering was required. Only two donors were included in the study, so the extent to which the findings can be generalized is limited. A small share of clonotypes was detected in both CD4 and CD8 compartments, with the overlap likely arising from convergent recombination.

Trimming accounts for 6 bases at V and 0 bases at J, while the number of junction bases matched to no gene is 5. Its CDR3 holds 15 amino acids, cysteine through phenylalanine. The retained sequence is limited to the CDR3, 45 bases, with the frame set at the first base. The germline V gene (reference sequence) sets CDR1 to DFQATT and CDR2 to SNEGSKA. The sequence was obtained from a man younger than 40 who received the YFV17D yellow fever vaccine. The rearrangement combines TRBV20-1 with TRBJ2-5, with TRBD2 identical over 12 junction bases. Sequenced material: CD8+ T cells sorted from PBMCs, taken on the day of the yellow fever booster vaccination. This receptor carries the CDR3 CSAGLAGWYQETQYF. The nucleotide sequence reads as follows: TGCAGTGCCGGACTAGCGGGATGGTACCAAGAGACCCAGTACTTC.